This TCR beta chain derives from a study of regulatory T cells in long-lasting Graves disease. Documented time point: newly diagnosed GD, antithyroid drugs for less than 3 months. The TCR library was made from RNA extracted from PBMCs. In its sample, this clonotype was seen many times. The V end was cut by 1 base, the J end by 4 bases, with 13 bases between. Germline CDR1 MNHNS, CDR2 SASEGT. The CDR3 is 15 residues long. In building TCR beta libraries, iRepertoire HTBI primers were used together with Arm-PCR of CDR3 regions. TCRdb reprocessed the multiplex PCR reads with MiXCR, giving one entry per CDR3 protein. The table has just over 600,000 distinct CDR3 sequences, 15% to 20% seen once. This same sample was also taken into another study, of T cells in Graves' hyperthyroidism and ophthalmopathy.

This sequence originates from a woman between 25 and 40 years old with Graves disease. Material: peripheral blood mononuclear cells (PBMCs), obtained at new diagnosis, from a patient treated with antithyroid drugs. The V and J genes are TRBV6-1 and TRBJ1-2; perhaps TRBD1 as D (5 bases). The CDR3 loop reads CASSEGDSRIYGYTF. As DNA, the CDR3 is TGTGCCAGCAGTGAAGGGGACTCTCGAATCTATGGCTACACCTTC.